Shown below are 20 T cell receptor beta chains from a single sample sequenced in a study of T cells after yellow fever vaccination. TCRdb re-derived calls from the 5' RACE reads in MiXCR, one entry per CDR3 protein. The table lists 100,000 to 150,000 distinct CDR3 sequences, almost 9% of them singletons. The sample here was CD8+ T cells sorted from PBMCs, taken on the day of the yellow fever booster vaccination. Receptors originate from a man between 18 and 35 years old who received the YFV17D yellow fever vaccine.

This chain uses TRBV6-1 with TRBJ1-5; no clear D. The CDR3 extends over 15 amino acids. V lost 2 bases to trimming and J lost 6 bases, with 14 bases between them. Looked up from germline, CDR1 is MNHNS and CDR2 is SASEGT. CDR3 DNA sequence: TGTGCCAGCAGTGAACTTATTTCCAGATTTCAGCCCCAGCATTTT. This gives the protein CASSELISRFQPQHF.

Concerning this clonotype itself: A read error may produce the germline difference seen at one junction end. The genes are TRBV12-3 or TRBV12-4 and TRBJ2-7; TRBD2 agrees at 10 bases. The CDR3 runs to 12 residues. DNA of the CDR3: TGTGCCAGCAGTTTCTCGGCTAGCGGGGGTTTCTTC. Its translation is CASSFSASGGFF.

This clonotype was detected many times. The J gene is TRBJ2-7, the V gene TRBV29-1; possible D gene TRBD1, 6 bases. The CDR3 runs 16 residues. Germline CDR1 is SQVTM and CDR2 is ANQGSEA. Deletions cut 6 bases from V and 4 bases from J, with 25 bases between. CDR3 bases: TGCAGCGTGGGGGCTCTGTCAGGGGCTACCTTTTACGAGCAGTACGTC. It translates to CSVGALSGATFYEQYV.

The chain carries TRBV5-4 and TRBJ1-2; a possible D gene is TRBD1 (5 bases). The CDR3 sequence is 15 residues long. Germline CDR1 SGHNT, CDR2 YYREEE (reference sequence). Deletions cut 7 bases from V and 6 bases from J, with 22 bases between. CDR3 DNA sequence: TGTGCCAGCCGAGCGGCGGGGGACGCCTCCCATGGCTACACCTTC. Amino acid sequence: CASRAAGDASHGYTF.

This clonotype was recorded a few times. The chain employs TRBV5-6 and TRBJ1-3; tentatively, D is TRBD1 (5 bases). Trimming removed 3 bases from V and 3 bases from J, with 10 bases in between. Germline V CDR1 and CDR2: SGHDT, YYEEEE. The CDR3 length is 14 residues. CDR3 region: CASSSQGGGNTIYF. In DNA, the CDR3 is TGTGCCAGCAGCTCCCAGGGTGGTGGAAACACCATATATTTT.

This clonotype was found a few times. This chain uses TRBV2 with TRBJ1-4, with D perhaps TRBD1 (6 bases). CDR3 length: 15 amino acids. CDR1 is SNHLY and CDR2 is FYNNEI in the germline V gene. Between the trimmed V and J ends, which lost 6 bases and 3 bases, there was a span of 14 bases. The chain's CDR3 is CASRATGFANEKLFF. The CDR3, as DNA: TGTGCCAGCAGGGCTACAGGGTTTGCTAATGAAAAACTGTTTTTT. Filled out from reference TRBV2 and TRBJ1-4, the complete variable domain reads EPEVTQTPSHQVTQMGQEVILRCVPISNHLYFYWYRQILGQKVEFLVSFYNNEISEKSEIFDDQFSVERPDGSNFTLKIRSTKLEDSAMYFCASRATGFANEKLFFGSGTQLSVL.

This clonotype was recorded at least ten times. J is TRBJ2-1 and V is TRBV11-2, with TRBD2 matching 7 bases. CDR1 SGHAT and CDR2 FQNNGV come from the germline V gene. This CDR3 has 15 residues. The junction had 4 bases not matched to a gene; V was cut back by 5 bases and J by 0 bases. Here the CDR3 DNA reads TGTGCCAGCAGCCCCGGGACTATCTCCTACAATGAGCAGTTCTTC. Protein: CASSPGTISYNEQFF. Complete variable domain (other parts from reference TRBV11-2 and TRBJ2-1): EAGVAQSPRYKIIEKRQSVAFWCNPISGHATLYWYQQILGQGPKLLIQFQNNGVVDDSQLPKDRFSAERLKGVDSTLKIQPAKLEDSAVYLCASSPGTISYNEQFFGPGTRLTVL.

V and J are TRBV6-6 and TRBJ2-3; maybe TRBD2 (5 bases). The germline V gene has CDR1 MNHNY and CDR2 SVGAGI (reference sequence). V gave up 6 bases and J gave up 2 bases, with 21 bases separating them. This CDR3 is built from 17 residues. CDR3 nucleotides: TGTGCCAGCAGCCGACAAACCGGGGAAACAAACACAGATACGCAGTATTTT. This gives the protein CASSRQTGETNTDTQYF.

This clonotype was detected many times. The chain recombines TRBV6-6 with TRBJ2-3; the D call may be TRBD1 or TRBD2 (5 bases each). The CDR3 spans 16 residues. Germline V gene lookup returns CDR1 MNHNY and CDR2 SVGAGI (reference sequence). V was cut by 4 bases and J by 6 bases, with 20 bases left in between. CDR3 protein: CASSFPGPRAPDTQYF. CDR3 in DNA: TGTGCCAGCAGTTTTCCGGGGCCGCGCGCCCCCGATACGCAGTATTTT.

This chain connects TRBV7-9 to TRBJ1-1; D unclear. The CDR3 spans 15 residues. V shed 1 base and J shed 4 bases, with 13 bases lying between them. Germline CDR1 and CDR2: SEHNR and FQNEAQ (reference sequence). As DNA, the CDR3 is TGTGCCAGCAGCTTAGTTTTGGGGTGGGGCACTGAAGCTTTCTTT. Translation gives CASSLVLGWGTEAFF. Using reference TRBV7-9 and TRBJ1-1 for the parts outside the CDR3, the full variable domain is DTGVSQNPRHKITKRGQNVTFRCDPISEHNRLYWYRQTLGQGPEFLTYFQNEAQLEKSRLLSDRFSAERPKGSFSTLEIQRTEQGDSAMYLCASSLVLGWGTEAFFGQGTRLTVV.

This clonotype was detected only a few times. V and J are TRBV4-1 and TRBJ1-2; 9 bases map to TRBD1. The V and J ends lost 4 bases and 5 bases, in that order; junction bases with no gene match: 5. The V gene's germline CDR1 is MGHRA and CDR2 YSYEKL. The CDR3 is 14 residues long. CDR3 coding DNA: TGCGCCAGCAGCCCCGCACAGGGGGCGTATGGCTACACCTTC. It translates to CASSPAQGAYGYTF.

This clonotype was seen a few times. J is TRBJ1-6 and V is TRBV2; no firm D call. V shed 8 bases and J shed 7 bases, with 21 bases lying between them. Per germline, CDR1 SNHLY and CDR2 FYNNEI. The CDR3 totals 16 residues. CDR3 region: CASVTSVVSKNSPLHF. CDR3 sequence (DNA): TGTGCCAGCGTAACTTCCGTGGTATCGAAGAATTCACCCCTCCACTTT.

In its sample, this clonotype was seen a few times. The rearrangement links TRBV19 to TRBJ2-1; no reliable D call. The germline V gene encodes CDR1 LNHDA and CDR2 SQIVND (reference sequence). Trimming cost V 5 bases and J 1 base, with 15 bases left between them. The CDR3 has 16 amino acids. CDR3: CASSYPTGRSYNEQFF. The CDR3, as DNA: TGTGCCAGTAGTTATCCGACTGGCAGGTCCTACAATGAGCAGTTCTTC. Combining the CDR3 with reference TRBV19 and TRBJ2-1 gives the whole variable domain DGGITQSPKYLFRKEGQNVTLSCEQNLNHDAMYWYRQDPGQGLRLIYYSQIVNDFQKGDIAEGYSVSREKKESFPLTVTSAQKNPTAFYLCASSYPTGRSYNEQFFGPGTRLTVL.

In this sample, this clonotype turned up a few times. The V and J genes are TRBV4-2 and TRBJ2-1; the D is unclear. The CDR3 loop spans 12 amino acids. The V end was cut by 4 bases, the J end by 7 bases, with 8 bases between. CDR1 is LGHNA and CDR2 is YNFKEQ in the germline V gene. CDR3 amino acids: CASSPRANEQFF. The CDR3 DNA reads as TGTGCCAGCAGCCCCCGCGCGAATGAGCAGTTCTTC.

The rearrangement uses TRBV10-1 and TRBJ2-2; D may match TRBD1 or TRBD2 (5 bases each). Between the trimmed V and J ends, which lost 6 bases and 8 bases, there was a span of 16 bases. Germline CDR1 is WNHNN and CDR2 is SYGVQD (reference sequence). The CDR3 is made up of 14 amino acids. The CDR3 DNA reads TGCGCCAGCAGCGTAGGGGACGACAAAGGGGAGCTGTTTTTT. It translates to CASSVGDDKGELFF.

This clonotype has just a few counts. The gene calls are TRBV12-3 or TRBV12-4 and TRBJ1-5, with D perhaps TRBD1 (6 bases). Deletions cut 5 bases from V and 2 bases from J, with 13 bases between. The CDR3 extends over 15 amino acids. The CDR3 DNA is TGTGCCAGCAGTCCCTCACAGGGTCGCAATCAGCCCCAGCATTTT. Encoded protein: CASSPSQGRNQPQHF.

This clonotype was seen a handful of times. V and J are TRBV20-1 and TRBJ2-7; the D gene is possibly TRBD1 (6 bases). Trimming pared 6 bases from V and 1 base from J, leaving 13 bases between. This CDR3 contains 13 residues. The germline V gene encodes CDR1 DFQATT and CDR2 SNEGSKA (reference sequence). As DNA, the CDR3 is TGCAGTGCCCTTGACAGGCTTTCCTACGAGCAGTACGTC. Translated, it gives CSALDRLSYEQYV.

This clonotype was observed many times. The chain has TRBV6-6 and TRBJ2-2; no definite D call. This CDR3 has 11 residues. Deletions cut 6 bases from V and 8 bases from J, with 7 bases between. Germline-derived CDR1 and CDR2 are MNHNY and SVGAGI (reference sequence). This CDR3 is CASSPAGELFF. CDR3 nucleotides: TGTGCCAGCAGCCCGGCGGGGGAGCTGTTTTTT.

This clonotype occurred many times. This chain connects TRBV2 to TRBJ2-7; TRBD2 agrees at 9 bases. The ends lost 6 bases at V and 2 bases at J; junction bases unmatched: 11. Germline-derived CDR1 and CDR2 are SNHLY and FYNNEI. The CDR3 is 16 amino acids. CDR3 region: CASSRNLAGAAYEQYF. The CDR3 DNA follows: TGTGCCAGCAGCCGGAACTTAGCGGGGGCCGCCTACGAGCAGTACTTC.

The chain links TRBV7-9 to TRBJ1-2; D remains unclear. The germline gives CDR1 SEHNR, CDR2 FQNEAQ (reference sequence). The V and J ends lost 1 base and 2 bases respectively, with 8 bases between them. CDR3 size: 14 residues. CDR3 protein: CASSLDFANYGYTF. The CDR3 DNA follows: TGTGCCAGCAGCTTAGACTTTGCAAACTATGGCTACACCTTC.